This T cell receptor (beta chain) is from a study of radiotherapy plus CTLA-4 blockade in lung cancer. Study observations and caveats: Following radiotherapy plus ipilimumab, tumor-derived TCR clones expanded in the blood.

Germline-derived CDR1 and CDR2 are MNHEY and SVGAGI. CDR3 length equals 14 residues. V lost 8 bases and J 2 bases, leaving 15 bases between the germline ends. Only in-frame clones appear in the TCRdb table, and some are missing; sequencing was by immunoSEQ multiplex PCR. The sample yields about 90,000 clones, about 85% seen once. With respect to this clone: What it binds is not known.

The source of this sequence is a human donor with non-small cell lung cancer that progressed on radiotherapy plus ipilimumab. This material consisted of peripheral blood, taken from a patient treated with radiotherapy plus ipilimumab. The V call is TRBV6-5, the J call TRBJ1-2; a possible D gene is TRBD1 (5 bases). The CDR3 sequence is CASGGGGDNYGYTF. The CDR3 DNA reads TGTGCCAGCGGCGGGGGTGGAGACAACTATGGCTACACCTTC.